The 8 T cell receptor beta chains below all came from one sample that was sequenced in a study of human T cells and chemical hapten exposure. TCRdb ran MiXCR on the RACE reads and lists one entry per CDR3 protein. The table includes some 46,000 distinct CDR3 sequences, 4.3% detected once. Time point given: healthy volunteer bleed at 2 weeks. Unfractionated whole blood served as the source for total RNA extraction. Sequences were obtained from whole blood. These receptors came from a female donor in good health. Some clones in this sample may be carry-over from other donors' samples.

This clonotype was counted many times. This chain links TRBV7-9 with TRBJ1-2; TRBD1 aligns across 8 bases. Germline V gene data show CDR1 as SEHNR and CDR2 as FQNEAQ (reference sequence). The CDR3 length is 15 residues. Trimming at V came to 1 base and at J to 4 bases, leaving 5 bases not matched to a gene. This chain's CDR3 is CASSLVGQGSYGYTF. The CDR3 DNA sequence: TGTGCCAGCAGCTTAGTAGGACAGGGAAGCTATGGCTACACCTTC.

The table lists this clonotype with many counts. The chain carries TRBV11-1 and TRBJ2-5; perhaps D is TRBD1 or TRBD2 (5 bases each). The CDR3 totals 14 residues. V lost 7 bases and J 5 bases, leaving 17 bases between the germline ends. Germline V gene lookup returns CDR1 SGHAT and CDR2 FQDESV (reference sequence). CDR3 sequence reads: CASTMGRSYETQYF. In nucleotides, the CDR3 is TGTGCCAGCACAATGGGACGGAGCTATGAGACCCAGTACTTC.

This clonotype showed up just a few times. This chain joins TRBV20-1 and TRBJ2-7; the match to TRBD1 covers 10 bases. V gave up 6 bases and J gave up 3 bases; unmatched junction bases: 11. The CDR3 covers 15 residues. Per the germline V gene, CDR1 is DFQATT and CDR2 is SNEGSKA (reference sequence). In DNA, the CDR3 is TGCAGTGCCCTGCACGGGACAGGGGTTTTCTACGAGCAGTACTTC. Its translation: CSALHGTGVFYEQYF.

V usage is TRBV7-2 and J usage is TRBJ2-3, with D perhaps TRBD1 or TRBD2 (6 bases each). V shed 2 bases and J shed 0 bases, with 12 bases lying between them. CDR3 length: 16 amino acids. The germline V gene encodes CDR1 SGHTA and CDR2 FQGNSA. Written as DNA, the CDR3 is TGTGCCAGCAGCTTACCGGGGGCTCCTAGCACAGATACGCAGTATTTT. This encodes CASSLPGAPSTDTQYF.

Many counts were recorded for this clonotype. The chain has TRBV20-1 and TRBJ2-7, with a tentative D call TRBD1 (5 bases). This CDR3 comprises 13 residues. Trimming took 5 bases from V and 1 from J, leaving 12 bases between them. Germline V gene lookup returns CDR1 DFQATT and CDR2 SNEGSKA (reference sequence). The CDR3 region has the DNA TGCAGTGCTTTACAGGACACTTCCTACGAGCAGTACTTC. Its translation: CSALQDTSYEQYF.

This clonotype appeared many times. The chain is built from TRBV6-1 and TRBJ2-3; 7 bases are a match to TRBD2. CDR1 is MNHNS and CDR2 is SASEGT in the germline V gene. The V gene end was trimmed by 8 bases and the J gene end by 4 bases; junction bases not matched to a gene: 15. The CDR3 consists of 16 residues. The CDR3 region is CASRTQWSGASDTQYF. The CDR3 bases are TGTGCCAGCCGGACCCAATGGAGCGGGGCCTCAGATACGCAGTATTTT.

The chain joins TRBV11-2 to TRBJ2-2, with no clear D. The CDR3 is made up of 11 amino acids. V was clipped by 9 bases and J by 1 base, with 3 bases between them. The germline V gene encodes CDR1 SGHAT and CDR2 FQNNGV. CDR3 sequence reads: CASRNTGELFF. The CDR3 DNA reads TGTGCCAGTCGGAACACCGGGGAGCTGTTTTTT.

As to this clonotype: Just one base apart from a much larger clone, this may be a read error. The genes are TRBV12-3 or TRBV12-4 and TRBJ2-7; 12 bases agree with TRBD2. V lost 2 bases, J lost 12 bases, and 17 bases stayed unmatched. This CDR3 spans 17 amino acids. The DNA of the CDR3 is TGTGCCAGCAGTTTAAGTCAGACTAGCGGGGGTGGTTACCGAATGTACTTC. Protein sequence: CASSLSQTSGGGYRMYF.